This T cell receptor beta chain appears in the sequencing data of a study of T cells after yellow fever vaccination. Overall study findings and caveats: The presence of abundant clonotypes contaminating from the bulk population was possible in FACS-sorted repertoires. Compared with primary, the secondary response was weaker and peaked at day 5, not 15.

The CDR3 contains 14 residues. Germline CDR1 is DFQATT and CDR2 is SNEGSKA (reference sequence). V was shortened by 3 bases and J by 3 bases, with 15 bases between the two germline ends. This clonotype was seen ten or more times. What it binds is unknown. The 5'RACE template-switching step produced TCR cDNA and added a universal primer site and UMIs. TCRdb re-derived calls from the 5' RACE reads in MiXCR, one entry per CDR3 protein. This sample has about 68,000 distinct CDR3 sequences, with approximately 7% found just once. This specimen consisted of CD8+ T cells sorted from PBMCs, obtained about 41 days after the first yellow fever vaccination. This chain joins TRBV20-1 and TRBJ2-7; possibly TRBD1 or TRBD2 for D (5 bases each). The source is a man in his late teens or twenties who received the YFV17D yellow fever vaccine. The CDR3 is CSARGTETLYEQYF. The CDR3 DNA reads TGCAGTGCTAGGGGGACCGAAACACTCTACGAGCAGTACTTC.